This T cell receptor beta chain derives from a study of siplizumab effects on memory and regulatory T cells. The V gene lost 5 bases and the J gene lost 2 bases, with 10 bases spanning the gap. This CDR3 is built from 13 residues. The germline V gene has CDR1 WNHNN and CDR2 SYGVQD (reference sequence). This clone has just a few counts. Generated by immunoSEQ multiplex PCR, the TCRdb table keeps only in-frame clones and is missing some. The sample yields 75,000 to 100,000 clones, 90% to 95% seen once. Sequenced: non-Treg CD4+ T cells sorted from blood. The sequence was obtained from a human donor in good health. V gene TRBV10-1 combines with J gene TRBJ2-7, with TRBD2 as a possible D gene (5 bases). Here the CDR3 DNA reads TGCGCCAGCAGTTTCAGCGGCACCTACGAGCAGTACTTC. It yields the protein CASSFSGTYEQYF.